The entry below describes one T cell receptor (beta chain). It lacks a known antigen. Within one base of it there is no much larger clone, and no base qualities were kept. The record originates from a study of cytomegalovirus exposure and HLA in healthy donors (dated by TCRdb to the late 2010s). For the study in its entirety: In an earlier analysis of approximately 640 of the donors, around 290 Gb of sequence data and 117 million unique TCR beta sequences from about 180 million T cells were reported. Along with the approximately 700-subject first cohort, a separate validation cohort of roughly 110 different subjects was used. The T cell repertoires of some 670 subjects were profiled by immunosequencing and related to cytomegalovirus serostatus. The study combined high-throughput TCR immunosequencing, statistical association of individual TCRs with disease status, and machine learning to predict cytomegalovirus infection status. Typing coverage differed by locus: A, B, C, DRB1 and DQB1 were typed in roughly 620-640 donors, DQA1 in about 510, DPA1 in roughly 590, and DPB1 in around 490. An earlier analysis of nearly 600 of the donors applied high-throughput TCR beta sequencing to assess whether each TCR beta V gene segment acted as functional or pseudogenic. A handful of DR-DQ haplotypes were handled as single units for association and clustering because linkage in the cohort was strong. To study patterns of TCR occurrence, a later analysis re-analyzed previously published TCR beta repertoires from more than 550 donors and added high-resolution HLA genotyping. Among the approximately 400 genotyped donors, about 83% belonged to the genetic ancestry cluster associated with self-reported Caucasian donors. The study aimed to test whether cataloging public T cell receptors could reveal signatures of past pathogen exposure. Roughly 300 gigabases of sequencing data and around 85 million unique TCR sequences made up an early release that covered several hundred HLA-typed donors. Every repertoire in the discovery cohort had been generated on one and the same sequencing platform. Across 398 genotyped donors of the cohort, an average of roughly 200,000 unique TCR beta nucleotide sequences per donor were sequenced, and roughly a sixth of those sequences were non-productive. Alongside the repertoire data, information on donor age, sex, ethnicity and CMV serostatus was compiled. Rather than using new phenotypic data, the later analysis identified candidate immune exposures from TCR beta sequences and from how often those sequences occurred across donors. A later genetic analysis used genome-wide SNP genotypes for 398 of the 666 donors, treating that subset as a discovery cohort. Both class I and class II loci were covered by HLA typing, at four-digit resolution. Broad study findings and their caveats: The cohort was sequenced for TCR beta chains only, and without alpha or paired-chain data the features that could be detected were limited. In a later analysis, TCR association rates were found to vary across HLA loci, with the most associated TCRs seen for DRB1 alleles and the fewest for HLA-C alleles. Most TCR sequences were observed very rarely across donors, whereas some public TCRs were present in many individuals. A later analysis reported that several top co-occurrence clusters appeared linked to parvovirus B19, influenza, CMV and Epstein-Barr virus. Some IMGT-functional V segments, including TRBV6-2 and TRBV6-3, could not be told apart with the 87-base-pair reads, so those segments were excluded. In both the original and validation cohorts, the classifier was reported to diagnose cytomegalovirus status with high specificity and sensitivity. The only immune exposure information available for the cohort was CMV serostatus. A few of the identified cytomegalovirus-associated TCR beta chains were confirmed in vitro to be specific for cytomegalovirus antigens. According to the authors, the approach could potentially be generalized to other disease states and immunological phenotypes. In a later analysis, 15,000 to 20,000 TCR beta sequences were associated with specific HLA alleles at a false discovery rate of 0.05. A group of highly shared sequence variants was considered likely to be a technical artifact of the sequencing pipeline. The earlier analysis of fewer than 750 of the donors excluded some 15 rarely observed V segments, including chromosome 9 orphons, because counts were too low. A further reported finding was that TCR beta sequences accurately predicted the HLA-A and HLA-B alleles for most subjects in the first cohort. According to a later genetic analysis, donors in an Asian-associated ancestry cluster had fewer N-insertions in productive TCRs than the roughly 700-donor mean. Because HLA typing was unavailable for some donors at each locus, only the typed subset was used in association tests. V-gene and J-gene trimming of TCR beta chains was associated with a missense DCLRE1C variant in a later genetic analysis, and the association was replicated in an independent cohort. A total of about 180 TCR beta chains were listed by the study as associated with cytomegalovirus. Sequencing depth was assumed to be roughly uniform across donors in the presence/absence analyses, though that assumption may not hold. A later analysis found that most CMV-associated TCR beta chains appeared HLA-restricted, with HLA associations seemingly driven largely by CMV exposure. An earlier analysis of roughly 570 of the donors showed that most TCR beta V segments appeared in productive rearrangements either about 90% or about 30% of the time, which broadly matched IMGT annotations. Assigning TCR associations to individual alleles was difficult when HLA alleles, especially DR and DQ, strongly co-occurred. In a later analysis, HLA-associated TCR beta chains were found to be more clonally expanded and to have lower generation probabilities than equally common non-associated chains. Linkage disequilibrium might explain the correlated functional status among segregating V segments, but an unknown experimental factor could not be ruled out.

Its CDR3 holds 14 amino acids, cysteine through phenylalanine. Only the CDR3 portion is preserved as DNA: 42 bases, with reading frame beginning at the first base. V ends up 6 bases short and J 5 bases short, with an unmatched junction base count of 7. Taken from the germline V gene (reference sequence), the CDR1 and CDR2 loops are MNHEY and SMNVEV. The cohort consisted of 650 to 700 healthy bone marrow donors. Cohort members were all nominally healthy when sampled, although unrecorded immune exposures were likely present. The donor was CMV seropositive and was included in the group of around 300 seropositive cohort members. A peripheral blood sample was provided by each donor, and peripheral blood mononuclear cells were used for TCR beta sequencing. Genomic DNA extraction from the blood cell samples was performed with the Qiagen DNeasy Blood Extraction Kit. Library creation used the immunoSEQ multiplex PCR assay. For the multiplex PCR, a mixture combining 60 forward primers for TCR Vbeta segments and 13 reverse primers for TCR Jbeta segments was used. The CDR3 region of rearranged TCR beta genes was amplified from genomic DNA by a multiplex PCR assay. Amplified TCR beta libraries were sequenced as 87-base-pair reads on the Illumina HiSeq System. Per the source publication's procedure: In a later analysis, tens of millions of unique TCR beta chains were counted across the 500 to 850 repertoires, and approximately 9.9 million of these chains were shared by at least two donors. A nearest-neighbor algorithm error-corrected the raw reads and collapsed the reads into unique sequences, merging closely related sequences to remove PCR and sequencing errors. Alignment of CDR3 sequences to IMGT reference sequences was used to assign V, D and J gene segments. For a sequence to be retained, at least a six-nucleotide match to both a V gene segment and a J gene segment was required. Rearrangements were called productive when the CDR3 lacked stop codons and stayed in frame with V and J; all others were non-productive. Following IMGT convention, CDR3 was defined as the stretch from the second conserved V-encoded cysteine to the conserved J-encoded phenylalanine. Sequences without an unambiguous match to a single V gene segment were excluded from the earlier analysis of over 500 of the donors. In an earlier analysis of 587 of the donors, a V segment was called functional when productive rearrangements were above 56.7%, and segregating when the standard deviation between donors exceeded 5%. A statistical classification framework was built for diagnosing cytomegalovirus status from the catalog of TCR beta chain sequences. In a later analysis, TCR nucleotide sequences were compared against IMGT/GENE-DB human TR gene sequences so that V and J genes could be assigned. Using the TCRdist pipeline, a later analysis assigned CDR3 sequences along with most-parsimonious VDJ recombination scenarios. In a later analysis, each TCR beta chain was defined by its CDR3 amino acid sequence together with its V-gene family, and reads lacking a unique V-gene family were excluded. In a later analysis, around 650 highly shared, low-generation-probability nucleotide sequences were removed to address suspected cross-contamination and a sequencing artifact. In a later analysis, a clonal expansion index was calculated for each public chain from normalized within-repertoire ranks of inferred template counts. In a later analysis, generation probabilities were computed with a VDJ recombination model fitted to out-of-frame rearrangements, and the resulting probabilities were checked against IGoR. A later analysis scored TCR-TCR, TCR-HLA and TCR-CMV co-occurrence with hypergeometric tests, applying a repertoire-size bias correction to TCR pairs. A later analysis estimated false discovery rates by permuting HLA or CMV assignments 20 times. In a later analysis, co-occurring TCRs were grouped using DBSCAN, and TCRdist sequence similarity was added for clustering within HLA-allele-positive subsets. Repertoires with fewer than 30,000 or more than 120,000 public chains were left out of co-occurrence clustering, as were a handful of repertoires with anomalous nucleotide sharing. The source is immuneACCESS, and TCRdb retained only in-frame sequences with V and J called. Part of the clones is not carried over; for the studies checked, unresolved V genes explain less than half of this, and the remainder is unexplained. V, J and clone size reflect that table, while D and trimming were determined from the DNA. This sample comprises about 160,000 clones, about 70% of them detected only once. The ten largest clones represent 4.5% of the sample.

The rearrangement joined TRBV27 to TRBJ1-1; 9 nucleotides in the junction match TRBD1. The sequence came from a woman aged 18-29 years in good health and CMV-seropositive. The sequencing input was PBMCs. CDR3 region: CASRFGGTGTEAFF. The DNA sequence is TGTGCCAGCAGGTTTGGGGGGACAGGGACTGAAGCTTTCTTT.